This entry lists 19 T cell receptor beta chains sequenced from one sample in a study of T-cell reconstitution after alpha-beta-depleted transplantation in children (dated by TCRdb to 2016 to 2017). The sample's treatment or condition label, decoded: allogeneic hematopoietic cell transplantation with graft depleted of TCRalphabeta T cells and CD19 B cells. Library preparation employed PCR. Sequencing instrument: Illumina HiSeq 2500. Molecular barcoding was employed in the preparation of TCR libraries, with unique molecular identifiers being used to normalize TCRbeta repertoire quantification. TCRdb handled the public reads itself, with Q25 trimming in fastp and clone calling in MiXCR, and kept productive beta chains. Rows with one shared CDR3 protein collapse into an entry with the most common genes and DNA. The sample yields more than 400,000 distinct CDR3 sequences; approximately 42% were counted once. The top ten clonotypes cover around 29% of the sample.

Sequenced material: PBMCs, taken before TCRalphabeta/CD19-depleted stem cell transplant. These receptors were obtained from a girl aged 2 to 10 with aplastic anemia, due to receive a stem cell transplant.

This chain uses TRBV7-2 with TRBJ2-7, with D maybe TRBD1 (6 bases). The germline V gene has CDR1 SGHTA and CDR2 FQGNSA. The CDR3 totals 15 residues. Trimming cost V 1 base and J 2 bases, with 12 bases left between them. The CDR3 region is CASSLERTAAYEQYF. The DNA of the CDR3 is TGTGCCAGCAGCTTAGAGAGGACAGCCGCCTACGAGCAGTACTTC.

This clonotype was observed a few times. V usage is TRBV5-1 and J usage is TRBJ1-1; 8 nucleotides match TRBD1. Germline CDR1 is SGHRS and CDR2 is YFSETQ. The CDR3 contains 15 residues. J was trimmed by 3 bases and V by 0 bases; bases with no gene match: 4. The CDR3 is CASSLVQGAHTEAFF. CDR3 nucleotide sequence: TGCGCCAGCAGCTTGGTCCAGGGGGCGCACACTGAAGCTTTCTTT.

This clonotype was counted a few times. The V gene is TRBV7-6, the J gene TRBJ1-2; D call uncertain. This CDR3 comprises 15 residues. From germline, CDR1 is SGHVS and CDR2 FNYEAQ. V lost 0 bases, J lost 8 bases, and 16 bases lay in between. CDR3 sequence reads: CASSLAPLGKGGYTF. The CDR3 DNA is TGTGCCAGCAGCTTAGCCCCTTTGGGGAAAGGAGGCTACACCTTC.

This clonotype was found many times. The chain is built from TRBV29-1 and TRBJ2-7, with D possibly being TRBD2 (6 bases). Per germline, CDR1 SQVTM and CDR2 ANQGSEA. CDR3 length equals 12 residues. The V end was cut by 6 bases, the J end by 9 bases, with 18 bases between. The CDR3 is CSVEDGAGWQYF. Here the CDR3 DNA reads TGCAGCGTGGAGGACGGAGCGGGTTGGCAGTACTTC.

This clonotype appeared many times. This rearrangement joins TRBV12-3 or TRBV12-4 to TRBJ2-1; 14 nucleotides agree with TRBD2. The CDR3 sequence is 18 residues long. Losses at the gene ends were 5 bases for V and 7 bases for J; bases not matched to a gene: 13. Written as DNA, the CDR3 is TGTGCCAGCAGTGACGGGACTAGCGGGAGAAATAGAGGTAATGAGCAGTTCTTC. Translated, it gives CASSDGTSGRNRGNEQFF.

V usage is TRBV3-1 and J usage is TRBJ2-7; 12 bases agree with TRBD2. From germline, CDR1 is LGHDT and CDR2 YNNKEL (reference sequence). V shed 1 base and J 2 bases; nucleotides not matched to a gene: 0. CDR3 length equals 15 residues. Here the CDR3 DNA reads TGTGCCAGCAGCCAAGCTAGCGGGGGGGCCTACGAGCAGTACTTC. It specifies CASSQASGGAYEQYF.

This clonotype came up many times. This chain links TRBV10-3 with TRBJ2-1; D remains unclear. The germline V gene has CDR1 ENHRY and CDR2 SYGVKD. Trimming cost V 1 base and J 5 bases, with 9 bases left between them. There are 14 residues in the CDR3. The CDR3 region has the DNA TGTGCCATCAGTGAGTTTGGCGCCCACAATGAGCAGTTCTTC. As protein: CAISEFGAHNEQFF.

This rearrangement joins TRBV28 to TRBJ1-5; D not resolved. The V gene's germline CDR1 is MDHEN and CDR2 SYDVKM. V lost 6 bases to trimming and J lost 5 bases, with 5 bases between them. The CDR3 is 11 residues long. CDR3 DNA sequence: TGTGCCAGCAGCCGCCATCAGCCCCAGCATTTT. Protein sequence: CASSRHQPQHF.

A single count supports this clonotype. The chain couples TRBV6-1 to TRBJ2-7, with TRBD2 identical over 7 bases. J was trimmed by 3 bases and V by 3 bases; bases with no gene match: 8. This CDR3 contains 15 residues. Germline V gives CDR1 MNHNS, CDR2 SASEGT. The CDR3 nucleotides are TGTGCCAGCAGTGAGCCTACTAGCGTGTTCTACGAGCAGTACTTC. Encoded protein: CASSEPTSVFYEQYF.

This clonotype was counted between two and nine times. The rearrangement uses TRBV5-1 and TRBJ1-1; no firm D call. V was trimmed by 1 base and J by 0 bases, leaving 7 bases between them. The CDR3 length is 14 residues. CDR1 is SGHRS and CDR2 is YFSETQ in the germline V gene. The CDR3 loop is CASSLSPVNTEAFF. The CDR3 DNA reads as TGCGCCAGCAGCTTGAGTCCCGTGAACACTGAAGCTTTCTTT.

This clonotype was counted once. The chain couples TRBV20-1 to TRBJ2-5; D unresolved. Germline-derived CDR1 and CDR2 are DFQATT and SNEGSKA (reference sequence). V was cut by 0 bases and J by 4 bases, with 9 bases left in between. This CDR3 is 13 amino acids long. The CDR3 region is CSAREGLGETQYF. Here the CDR3 DNA reads TGCAGTGCTAGAGAAGGGCTGGGAGAGACCCAGTACTTC.

Many counts were recorded for this clonotype. The chain combines TRBV20-1 with TRBJ1-6; D is unclear. Germline V gene lookup returns CDR1 DFQATT and CDR2 SNEGSKA (reference sequence). V gave up 3 bases and J gave up 10 bases, with 16 bases separating them. The CDR3 has 14 residues. This CDR3 reads CSASSPDGNSPLHF. For the CDR3, the DNA is TGCAGTGCTAGTAGTCCTGATGGGAACTCACCCCTCCACTTT.

This clonotype was observed many times. The chain is built from TRBV7-2 and TRBJ1-2; 11 bases are a match to TRBD1. CDR1 SGHTA and CDR2 FQGNSA come from the germline V gene. The CDR3 loop spans 15 amino acids. V was clipped by 3 bases and J by 8 bases; unmatched bases: 8. The CDR3 bases are TGTGCCAGCAGCTTGGACAGGGGGCTGGTCGAGGGCTACACCTTC. Encoded protein: CASSLDRGLVEGYTF.

There are a few counts of this clonotype. The chain carries TRBV30 and TRBJ2-5; D is unresolved. The V gene's germline CDR1 is GTSNPN and CDR2 SVGIG (reference sequence). Trimming stripped 3 bases from V and 0 bases from J, with 8 bases between. The CDR3 totals 13 residues. CDR3 in amino acids: CAWRVEYQETQYF. The CDR3 DNA reads TGTGCCTGGAGGGTAGAGTACCAAGAGACCCAGTACTTC.

This clonotype was counted only a few times. An end of the junction differs from the germline gene, which may be a read error. The rearrangement joins TRBV2 to TRBJ2-5; D remains ambiguous. CDR3 length: 11 residues. Germline V CDR1 and CDR2: SNHLY, FYNNEI. CDR3 DNA: TGTGCCAGCAGTGAAGAGATTAAAAGGGACTTC. Protein: CASSEEIKRDF.

The table lists this clonotype with a count of one. J is TRBJ1-5 and V is TRBV6-1, with no clear D. The germline V gene encodes CDR1 MNHNS and CDR2 SASEGT. The V gene lost 2 bases and the J gene lost 2 bases, with 16 bases spanning the gap. This CDR3 comprises 17 residues. The CDR3 nucleotides read TGTGCCAGCAGTGAAAGGGAAGTGGAGGTGGGCAATCAGCCCCAGCATTTT. It yields the protein CASSEREVEVGNQPQHF.

The gene calls are TRBV7-8 and TRBJ2-3, with unresolved D. CDR1 is SGHVS and CDR2 is FQNEAQ in the germline V gene. CDR3 length: 19 residues. The germline V and J ends were trimmed by 4 bases and 1 base, with 24 bases remaining between them. The DNA for the CDR3 is TGTGCCAGCAGCTCAAACCGGGTCGTAGTCCTTCCGCGCACAGATACGCAGTATTTT. Translated, it gives CASSSNRVVVLPRTDTQYF.

The V call is TRBV20-1, the J call TRBJ1-5, with TRBD1 as a possible D gene (5 bases). Germline CDR1 DFQATT, CDR2 SNEGSKA (reference sequence). The CDR3 has 14 amino acids. The V end was cut by 6 bases, the J end by 1 base, with 13 bases between. The CDR3 spells CSAEGPLSNQPQHF. As DNA, the CDR3 is TGCAGTGCCGAGGGGCCCTTGAGCAATCAGCCCCAGCATTTT.

V usage is TRBV12-3 or TRBV12-4 and J usage is TRBJ2-3; TRBD2 agrees at 14 bases. CDR3 length: 20 amino acids. With V trimmed by 1 base and J by 2 bases, 11 bases remained unmatched. The CDR3 nucleotides read TGTGCCAGCAGTTTAGGACAGGGGGGGACTAGCGGGAGTCCCACAGATACGCAGTATTTT. It translates to CASSLGQGGTSGSPTDTQYF.